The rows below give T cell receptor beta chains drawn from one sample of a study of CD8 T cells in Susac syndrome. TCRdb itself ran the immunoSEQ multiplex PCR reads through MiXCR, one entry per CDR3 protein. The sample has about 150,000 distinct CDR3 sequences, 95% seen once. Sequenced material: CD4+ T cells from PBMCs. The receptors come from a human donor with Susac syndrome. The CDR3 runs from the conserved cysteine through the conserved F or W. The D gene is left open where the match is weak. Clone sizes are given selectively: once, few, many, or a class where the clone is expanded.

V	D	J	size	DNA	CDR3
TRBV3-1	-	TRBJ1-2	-	TGTGCCAGCAGCCTGAACGACTATGGCTACACCTTC	CASSLNDYGYTF
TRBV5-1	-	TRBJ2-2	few	TGCGCCAGCATGGTTGGGAGTTTAACCGGGGAGCTGTTTTTT	CASMVGSLTGELFF
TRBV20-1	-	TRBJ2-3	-	TGCAGTGCCAAACCTGGGCAGGGGGGGACTCATACGCAGTATTTT	CSAKPGQGGTHTQYF
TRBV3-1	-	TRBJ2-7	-	TGTGCCAGCAGTCTTAAAACAGAAACCTACGAGCAGTACTTC	CASSLKTETYEQYF
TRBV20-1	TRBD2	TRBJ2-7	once	TGCAGTGCTAGTACGACTAGCCCTCCCTACGAGCAGTACTTC	CSASTTSPPYEQYF
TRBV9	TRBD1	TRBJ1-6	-	TGTGCCAGCAGCGTAGACGACAGGGGTAATTCACCCCTCCACTTT	CASSVDDRGNSPLHF
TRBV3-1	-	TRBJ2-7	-	TGTGCCAGCAGCCCGGGACTCTACGAGCAGTACTTC	CASSPGLYEQYF
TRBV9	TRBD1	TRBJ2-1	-	TGTGCCAGCAGCCCCCAACAGGGGGTCTGGGGTGAGCAGTTCTTC	CASSPQQGVWGEQFF
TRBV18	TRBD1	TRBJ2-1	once	TGTGCCAGCTCACCCCCGGACAGGTACAATGAGCAGTTCTTC	CASSPPDRYNEQFF
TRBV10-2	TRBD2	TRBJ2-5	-	TGCGCCAGCAGTGCACTAGCGGGAGAGACCCAGTACTTC	CASSALAGETQYF
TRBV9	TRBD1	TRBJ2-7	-	TGTGCCAGCAGCGTAGACGGGACAGACTTCTACGAGCAGTACTTC	CASSVDGTDFYEQYF
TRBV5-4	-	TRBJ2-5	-	TGTGCCAGCAGCCGTCCGGACACCTACCAAGAGACCCAGTACTTC	CASSRPDTYQETQYF
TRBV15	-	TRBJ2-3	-	TGTGCCACCAGCAGATCTCCGGCAGATACGCAGTATTTT	CATSRSPADTQYF
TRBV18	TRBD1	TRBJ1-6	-	TGTGCCAGCTCACTGACAGGGGACAATTCACCCCTCCACTTT	CASSLTGDNSPLHF
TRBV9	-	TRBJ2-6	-	TGTGCCAGCAGCGTTAGTCCTGGGGCCAACGTCCTGACTTTC	CASSVSPGANVLTF
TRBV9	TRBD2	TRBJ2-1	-	TGTGCCAGCAGCGTAGGGGGAGGGTCCCGCAACAATGAGCAGTTCTTC	CASSVGGGSRNNEQFF
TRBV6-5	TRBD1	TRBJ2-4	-	TGTGCCAGCAGTTACGGGGACAGAAAAAACATTCAGTACTTC	CASSYGDRKNIQYF
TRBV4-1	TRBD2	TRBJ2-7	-	TGCGCCAGCAGGCGGGGACTAGCGGGAGGCGAGCAGTACTTC	CASRRGLAGGEQYF
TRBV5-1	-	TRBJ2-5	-	TGCGCCAGCAGAGCAACAGAGGGGACCCAGTACTTC	CASRATEGTQYF
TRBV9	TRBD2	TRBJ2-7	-	TGTGCCAGCAGCACGGGACTAGCGGGAACCTACGAGCAGTACTTC	CASSTGLAGTYEQYF
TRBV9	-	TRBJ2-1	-	TGTGCCAGCAGCGCCCCCCCACTCTACAATGAGCAGTTCTTC	CASSAPPLYNEQFF
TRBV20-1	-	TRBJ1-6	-	TGCAGTGCCCGGAGGGGGACTAATAATTCACCCCTCCACTTT	CSARRGTNNSPLHF
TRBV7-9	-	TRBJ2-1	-	TGTGCCAGCAGCCGAACTAGTTCCAATGAGCAGTTCTTC	CASSRTSSNEQFF
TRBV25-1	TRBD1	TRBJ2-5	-	TGTGCCAGCAGTGAGGGAAACAGGGGAGAGACCCAGTACTTC	CASSEGNRGETQYF
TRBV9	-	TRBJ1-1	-	TGTGCCAGCAGCGTAGGAAGGGCTTTCTTT	CASSVGRAFF
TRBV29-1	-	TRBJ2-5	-	TGCAGCGTCCTAAACCAGGGGTTTCGGCGGAAGACCCAGTACTTC	CSVLNQGFRRKTQYF
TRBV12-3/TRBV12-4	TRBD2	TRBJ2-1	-	TGTGCCAGCAGTCCCGGGACTAGCGGGAGGGGGCGTGAGTTCTTC	CASSPGTSGRGREFF
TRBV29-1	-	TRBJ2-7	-	TGCAGCGTTGGGGAAGGGGCCTCCTACGAGCAGTACTTC	CSVGEGASYEQYF
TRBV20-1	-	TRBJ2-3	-	TGCAGTGCTAGAGTTGGCGCAGATATGTATACGCAGTATTTT	CSARVGADMYTQYF
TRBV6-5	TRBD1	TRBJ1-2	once	TGTGCCAGCAATTCCCGGGACAGCAACTTATTCTATGGCTACACCTTC	CASNSRDSNLFYGYTF
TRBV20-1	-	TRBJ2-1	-	TGCAGTGCTAGAGATCGTCTAGCAGCCTACAATGAGCAGTTCTTC	CSARDRLAAYNEQFF
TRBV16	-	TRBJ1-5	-	TGTGCCAGCAGCCAATCCCCCGGATTCGCTCAGCCCCAGCATTTT	CASSQSPGFAQPQHF
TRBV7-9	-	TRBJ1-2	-	TGTGCCAGCAGCTTAGAGGCCAAGGGGGTCCGGGGCTACACCTTC	CASSLEAKGVRGYTF
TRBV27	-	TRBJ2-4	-	TGTGCCAGCAGTCGCCGGGACGGACGGAACATTCAGTACTTC	CASSRRDGRNIQYF
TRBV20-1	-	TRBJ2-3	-	TGCAGTGCAGACCCGGCCGGTACGCAGTATTTT	CSADPAGTQYF
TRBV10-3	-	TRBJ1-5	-	TGTGCCGTCTCGGAGGGAAGGGAGCCCCAGCATTTT	CAVSEGREPQHF
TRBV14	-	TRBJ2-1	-	TGTGCCAGCAGCCAAGAATCCGGCCGCCCCGGAGGCAATGAGCAGTTCTTC	CASSQESGRPGGNEQFF
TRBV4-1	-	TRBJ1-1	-	TGCGCCAGCGTACAACCGGGGGTCACCACTGAAGCTTTCTTT	CASVQPGVTTEAFF
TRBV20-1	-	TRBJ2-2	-	TGCAGTGCTAGGCGCAGATTCACCGGGGAGCTGTTTTTT	CSARRRFTGELFF
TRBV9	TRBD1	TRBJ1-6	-	TGTGCCAGCAGCCCCAGACAGGGGGTCCCATCACCCCTCCACTTT	CASSPRQGVPSPLHF
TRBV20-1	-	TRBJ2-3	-	TGCAGTGTCTCCTCCGGGCTTCTCACCACAGATACGCAGTATTTT	CSVSSGLLTTDTQYF
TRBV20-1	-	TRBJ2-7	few	TGCAGTGTCGCTGGGCGGCAAACCTACGAGCAGTACTTC	CSVAGRQTYEQYF
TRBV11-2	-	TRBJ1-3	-	TGTGCCAGCAGCTTAGACAGGCCTGGAAACACCATATATTTT	CASSLDRPGNTIYF
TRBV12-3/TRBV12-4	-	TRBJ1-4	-	TGTGCCAGCAGACTTCTCCAGGGTGGTGAAAAACTGTTTTTT	CASRLLQGGEKLFF
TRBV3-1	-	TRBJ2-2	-	TGTGCCAGCAGCCAGACAGCGAACACCGGGGAGCTGTTTTTT	CASSQTANTGELFF
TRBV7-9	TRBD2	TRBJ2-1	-	TGTGCCAGCAGCTCTACTAGCGGGGGGTTAAATGAGCAGTTCTTC	CASSSTSGGLNEQFF
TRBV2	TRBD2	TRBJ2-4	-	TGTGCCAGCAGTGTGGAGGGAGGGGAGTACTTC	CASSVEGGEYF